This T cell receptor beta chain was recovered during a study of T-cell reconstitution after alpha-beta-depleted transplantation in children. Study-wide findings and caveats: Several hundred expanded graft clones reportedly were the source of alpha-beta T cells about two months after transplant. By one year post-transplant, T-cell counts and diversity largely arose from T cells that were newly produced.

A note on this clonotype: Its antigen is unknown.

Per the germline V gene, CDR1 is SGHAT and CDR2 is FQDESV (reference sequence). There are 19 residues in the CDR3. Trimming took 1 base from V and 2 from J; bases not matched to a gene: 6. Molecular barcoding with unique molecular identifiers was used for the TCRbeta library. MiXCR, applied by TCRdb to the PCR reads, yields one record per CDR3 protein. The sample lists approximately 89,000 distinct CDR3 sequences, 15% to 18% seen once, with around a fifth in the top ten. Sequenced here: PBMCs, mostly from graft donor cells, sampled 180 days after TCRalphabeta/CD19-depleted stem cell transplant. The chain couples TRBV11-1 to TRBJ2-3, with 16 bases fitting TRBD2. The receptor was derived from a male patient under 10 years old who had a stem cell transplant for acute lymphoblastic leukemia, so the T cells may come from the graft donor. The CDR3 sequence is CASSLGLGLAGGNTDTQYF. In DNA, the CDR3 is TGTGCCAGCAGCTTAGGACTGGGACTAGCGGGGGGGAACACAGATACGCAGTATTTT.